This T cell receptor (beta chain) stems from a study of T cell clones after liver transplantation. CDR3 length: 16 amino acids. With 0 bases removed from V and 5 bases from J, the gap between germline ends came to 13 bases. Per the germline V gene, CDR1 is LGHNA and CDR2 is YSLEER. Here immunoSEQ multiplex PCR was the method, and the copy in TCRdb shows in-frame clones only, minus some. The sample has under 85,000 clones; 80% are singletons. The sequence came from a human patient who received a liver transplant. Part of the T cells may come from the graft donor. Material: CD4+ T cells from blood, obtained 12 months after liver transplant. J is TRBJ2-2 and V is TRBV4-3; D possibly corresponds to TRBD2 (5 bases). The CDR3 DNA reads as TGCGCCAGCAGCCAAGAAGGCGGGCTGAAGACCGGGGAGCTGTTTTTT. Amino acid sequence: CASSQEGGLKTGELFF.